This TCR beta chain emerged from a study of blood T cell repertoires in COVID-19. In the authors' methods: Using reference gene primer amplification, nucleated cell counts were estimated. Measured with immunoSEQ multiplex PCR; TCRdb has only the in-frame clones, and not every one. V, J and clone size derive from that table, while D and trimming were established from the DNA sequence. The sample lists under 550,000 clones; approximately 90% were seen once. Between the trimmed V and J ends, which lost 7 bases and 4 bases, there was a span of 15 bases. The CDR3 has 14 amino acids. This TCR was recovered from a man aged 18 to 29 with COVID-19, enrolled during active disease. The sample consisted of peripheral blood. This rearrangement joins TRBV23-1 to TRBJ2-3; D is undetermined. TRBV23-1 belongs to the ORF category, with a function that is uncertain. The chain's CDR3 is CASTETRRPDTQYF. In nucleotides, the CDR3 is TGCGCCAGCACCGAGACGCGGCGCCCAGATACGCAGTATTTT.